Listed here are 24 T cell receptor beta chains from one sample, sequenced in a study of cytomegalovirus exposure and HLA in healthy donors. Amplification used 60 Vbeta primers and 13 Jbeta primers. TCRdb keeps only in-frame clones here, not all; method: immunoSEQ multiplex PCR. In the table there are 100,000 or so clones, around 74% of which are singletons. Sequenced input: PBMCs. The receptors derive from a man between 40 and 49 years old in good health and CMV-seronegative.

The CDR3 DNA reads as TGTGCCAGCAGCCAAGAAATGACAGGGGCGGTGGTTTCGGAGACCCAGTACTTC. Its translation is CASSQEMTGAVVSETQYF. The gene calls are TRBV4-2 and TRBJ2-5; 8 positions match TRBD1. The CDR3 runs to 18 residues. Germline values: CDR1 LGHNA, CDR2 YNFKEQ. After removal of 0 bases from V and 5 bases from J, the junction contained 14 bases not matched to a gene.

V is TRBV5-4 and J is TRBJ2-7, with TRBD1 matching 7 bases. The CDR3 loop spans 14 amino acids. Per the germline V gene, CDR1 is SGHNT and CDR2 is YYREEE (reference sequence). With 3 bases clipped from V and 2 bases from J, the junction kept 5 bases outside the gene matches. The CDR3, as DNA: TGTGCCAGCAGCTCGACAGGGTTTCCCTACGAGCAGTACTTC. It yields the protein CASSSTGFPYEQYF.

This chain uses TRBV6-5 with TRBJ2-5; 10 bases align to TRBD1. The CDR3 totals 14 residues. In germline, CDR1 is MNHEY, CDR2 SVGAGI. V shed 6 bases, J shed 5 bases, and the junction held 6 bases outside the gene matches. The CDR3 DNA reads TGTGCCAGCAGCCGGACAGGGGGTATTGAGACCCAGTACTTC. It is translated as CASSRTGGIETQYF.

The rearrangement links TRBV7-2 to TRBJ1-2; 7 positions agree with TRBD1. The trim removed 0 bases at V and 6 bases at J, leaving 7 bases unmatched. The CDR3 length is 15 residues. Germline V gene lookup returns CDR1 SGHTA and CDR2 FQGNSA. The CDR3 is CASSLAKGAPHGYTF. The DNA for the CDR3 is TGTGCCAGCAGCTTAGCGAAGGGGGCGCCCCATGGCTACACCTTC.

The V gene is TRBV6-6, the J gene TRBJ2-7; D might be TRBD2 (6 bases). Trimming removed 2 bases at V and 2 bases at J, with 10 bases between. The CDR3 loop spans 14 amino acids. Germline CDR1 is MNHNY and CDR2 is SVGAGI (reference sequence). The CDR3 DNA reads as TGTGCCAGCAGTTACAAGCGGGCGGCCTACGAGCAGTACTTC. It translates to CASSYKRAAYEQYF.

The chain carries TRBV28 and TRBJ1-1; tentative D call: TRBD1 (6 bases). The germline V and J ends were trimmed by 8 bases and 1 base, with 11 bases remaining between them. The CDR3 covers 13 residues. Looked up from germline, CDR1 is MDHEN and CDR2 is SYDVKM. The CDR3 DNA reads as TGTGCCAGCGTGAGGGGGGGGAACACTGAAGCTTTCTTT. Its protein is CASVRGGNTEAFF.

J is TRBJ2-7 and V is TRBV27, with TRBD1 identical over 7 bases. V was pared by 5 bases and J by 3 bases, with 4 bases of the junction left unmatched. The CDR3 loop spans 13 amino acids. Germline CDR1 MNHEY, CDR2 SMNVEV (reference sequence). The CDR3 spells CASSKGQYYEQYF. The CDR3 bases are TGTGCCAGCAGTAAGGGACAGTACTACGAGCAGTACTTC.

This rearrangement joins TRBV6-5 to TRBJ2-7; 10 nucleotides align to TRBD1. There are 14 residues in the CDR3. CDR1 and CDR2 (germline): MNHEY, SVGAGI. J was trimmed by 4 bases and V by 6 bases; bases with no gene match: 6. CDR3 bases: TGTGCCAGCAGACCCCCGGGACAGGGGTACGAGCAGTACTTC. Translating gives CASRPPGQGYEQYF.

The chain carries TRBV11-2 and TRBJ2-7, with a weak D call TRBD1 (5 bases). CDR3 length: 11 residues. The V gene lost 5 bases and the J gene lost 7 bases, with 9 bases spanning the gap. Germline CDR1 reads SGHAT; CDR2 reads FQNNGV. The CDR3 reads CASSLRQEQYF. For the CDR3, the DNA is TGTGCCAGCAGCCTCCGACAGGAGCAGTACTTC.

This chain uses TRBV11-3 with TRBJ1-1; unclear D gene. CDR3 length equals 14 residues. Germline values: CDR1 SGHNT, CDR2 YENEEA. V gave up 1 base and J gave up 5 bases, with 11 bases separating them. The CDR3 spells CASSLGGGGTEAFF. The CDR3 DNA reads TGTGCCAGCAGCTTAGGAGGTGGCGGAACTGAAGCTTTCTTT.

The sample holds one count of this clone. This chain joins TRBV25-1 and TRBJ2-7, with 8 bases that match TRBD2. The CDR3 runs to 14 residues. Germline V CDR1 and CDR2: MGHDK, SYGVNS. V trimming: 5 bases; J trimming: 6 bases; junction bases outside the gene matches: 9. DNA for the CDR3: TGTGCCAGCAGTACTAGCGGAGGCTATCCCGAGCAGTACTTC. It is translated as CASSTSGGYPEQYF.

The CDR3 sequence: CASSFSGGIEAFF. The CDR3 DNA sequence: TGTGCCAGCAGCTTTTCAGGGGGCATTGAAGCTTTCTTT. The chain couples TRBV7-2 to TRBJ1-1; 8 bases are a match to TRBD1. V shed 3 bases and J 7 bases; nucleotides not matched to a gene: 4. Germline CDR1 is SGHTA and CDR2 is FQGNSA. The length of the CDR3 is 13 residues.

The V and J genes are TRBV7-9 and TRBJ2-2; 7 bases fit TRBD2. The V segment lost 5 bases and the J segment 1 base; nucleotides outside the gene matches: 7. The CDR3 length is 16 residues. Per germline, CDR1 SEHNR and CDR2 FQNEAQ (reference sequence). This CDR3 reads CASSSLADWNTGELFF. DNA of the CDR3: TGTGCCAGCAGCAGTCTAGCGGACTGGAACACCGGGGAGCTGTTTTTT. The entire variable domain, with the rest obtained from reference TRBV7-9 and TRBJ2-2, is as follows: DTGVSQNPRHKITKRGQNVTFRCDPISEHNRLYWYRQTLGQGPEFLTYFQNEAQLEKSRLLSDRFSAERPKGSFSTLEIQRTEQGDSAMYLCASSSLADWNTGELFFGEGSRLTVL.

This clone was seen a few times. The V and J genes are TRBV2 and TRBJ2-3, with TRBD2 identical over 11 bases. Germline V gives CDR1 SNHLY, CDR2 FYNNEI. The junction had 15 bases not matched to a gene; V was cut back by 7 bases and J by 0 bases. This CDR3 is 19 amino acids long. CDR3 loop: CASKLLAGDSLISTDTQYF. The CDR3, as DNA: TGTGCCAGCAAATTACTAGCGGGAGATTCCCTCATTAGCACAGATACGCAGTATTTT.

The V and J genes are TRBV6-4 and TRBJ2-1; 8 bases agree with TRBD2. Germline-derived CDR1 and CDR2 are MRHNA and SNTAGT. V gave up 7 bases and J gave up 1 base; unmatched junction bases: 6. CDR3 length equals 15 residues. The CDR3 spells CASNPLAVSYNEQFF. As DNA, the CDR3 is TGTGCCAGCAACCCACTAGCGGTGTCCTACAATGAGCAGTTCTTC.

This chain connects TRBV5-6 to TRBJ1-1; unclear D gene. CDR3 size: 14 residues. Trimming left V 0 bases short and J 10 bases short, with 16 bases between. CDR1 and CDR2 from the germline V gene are SGHDT and YYEEEE. The CDR3 sequence: CASSLGSGDRGAFF. The CDR3 nucleotides read TGTGCCAGCAGCTTGGGGTCCGGGGATCGAGGAGCTTTCTTT.

This rearrangement joins TRBV18 to TRBJ2-1, with TRBD1 matching 10 bases. The V and J ends lost 2 bases and 9 bases, in that order; junction bases with no gene match: 10. Germline CDR1 KGHSH, CDR2 LQKENI. This CDR3 is 16 amino acids long. The CDR3 nucleotides read TGTGCCAGCTCACCAGACGACAGGGGGCTATATGGTGAGCAGTTCTTC. Its translation is CASSPDDRGLYGEQFF.

The rearrangement links TRBV7-2 to TRBJ1-6; TRBD1 might be the D (6 bases). CDR3 length: 15 residues. The V end lost 4 bases, the J end lost 5 bases, and 12 bases lay between the germline ends. Per the germline V gene, CDR1 is SGHTA and CDR2 is FQGNSA. The CDR3 sequence: CASSSGQLNNSPLHF. CDR3 coding DNA: TGTGCCAGCAGCTCCGGACAGTTAAATAATTCACCCCTCCACTTT.

This chain connects TRBV11-2 to TRBJ2-7; 10 bases map to TRBD2. V shed 3 bases and J 4 bases; nucleotides not matched to a gene: 6. The CDR3 is made up of 15 amino acids. Germline-derived CDR1 and CDR2 are SGHAT and FQNNGV. The DNA of the CDR3 is TGTGCCAGCAGCTTCTCTAGCGGGGGTGCGTACGAGCAGTACTTC. Amino acids: CASSFSSGGAYEQYF.

This clone was picked up a small number of times. The chain uses TRBV7-8 and TRBJ1-5; D unclear. The germline V and J ends were trimmed by 2 bases and 0 bases, with 20 bases remaining between them. Germline CDR1 and CDR2: SGHVS and FQNEAQ. This CDR3 contains 19 residues. The CDR3 region is CASSLTPNRAGLSNQPQHF. CDR3 bases: TGTGCCAGCAGCTTAACTCCCAATAGGGCGGGCCTTAGCAATCAGCCCCAGCATTTT.

The genes are TRBV19 and TRBJ2-5; the match to TRBD1 covers 9 bases. The CDR3 extends over 15 amino acids. From germline, CDR1 is LNHDA and CDR2 SQIVND (reference sequence). V shed 4 bases, J shed 4 bases, and the junction held 7 bases outside the gene matches. CDR3 nucleotides: TGTGCCAGTAGTAAAGGACAGGGGTCGCCAGAGACCCAGTACTTC. It encodes CASSKGQGSPETQYF.

V gene TRBV9 combines with J gene TRBJ1-1; 7 nucleotides match TRBD1. CDR3 length: 15 amino acids. The germline CDR1 and CDR2 sequences are SGDLS and YYNGEE. V shed 4 bases, J shed 0 bases, and the junction held 6 bases outside the gene matches. CDR3 region: CASSPQGGMNTEAFF. In DNA, the CDR3 is TGTGCCAGCAGCCCTCAGGGGGGTATGAACACTGAAGCTTTCTTT.

The chain couples TRBV6-5 to TRBJ1-2, with D perhaps TRBD1 (5 bases). The V gene's germline CDR1 is MNHEY and CDR2 SVGAGI. V was clipped by 2 bases and J by 7 bases, with 11 bases between them. This CDR3 is 13 amino acids long. The CDR3 protein is CASSYEAGSGYTF. Here the CDR3 DNA reads TGTGCCAGCAGTTACGAGGCAGGGTCTGGCTACACCTTC.

This chain links TRBV5-6 with TRBJ1-5, with 7 bases matching TRBD1. In germline, CDR1 is SGHDT, CDR2 YYEEEE. The V and J ends lost 0 bases and 0 bases, in that order; junction bases with no gene match: 6. The CDR3 totals 17 residues. CDR3 DNA: TGTGCCAGCAGCTTGGAAGGGACAGTTAATAGCAATCAGCCCCAGCATTTT. This translates into CASSLEGTVNSNQPQHF.